This T cell receptor beta chain is drawn from a study of cytomegalovirus exposure and HLA in healthy donors (dated by TCRdb to the late 2010s). In the study overall: In an earlier analysis of approximately 640 of the donors, approximately 260 Gb of sequence data and 120 million or so unique TCR beta sequences from roughly 190 million T cells were reported. An early release covering 500 to 750 HLA-typed donors comprised about 290 gigabases of sequencing data and around 80 million unique TCR sequences. Of the 300 to 500 genotyped donors, roughly 80% were placed in the genetic ancestry cluster associated with self-reported Caucasian donors. The aim of the study was to test whether cataloging public T cell receptors could identify signatures of past pathogen exposure. The study profiled the T cell repertoires of about 640 subjects by immunosequencing and related them to cytomegalovirus serostatus. Along with the approximately 700-subject first cohort, a separate validation cohort of over a hundred different subjects was used. To predict cytomegalovirus infection status, the study brought together high-throughput TCR immunosequencing, statistical association of individual TCRs with disease status, and machine learning. A later analysis re-examined previously published TCR beta repertoires from just over 650 donors and added high-resolution HLA genotyping to investigate patterns of TCR occurrence. The later analysis used no new phenotypic data to find candidate immune exposures, relying instead on TCR beta sequences and their occurrence across donors. To decide whether each TCR beta V gene segment behaved as functional or pseudogenic, an earlier analysis of some 570 of the donors relied on high-throughput TCR beta sequencing. Donor age, sex, ethnicity and CMV serostatus were compiled alongside the repertoire data. A later genetic analysis took genome-wide SNP genotypes for 398 of the 666 donors and used that subset as a discovery cohort. All discovery cohort repertoires had been generated on a single sequencing platform. HLA typing covered class I and class II loci at four-digit resolution. Typing coverage varied by locus: roughly 629-640 donors for A, B, C, DRB1 and DQB1; about 520 for DQA1; approximately 570 for DPA1; fewer than 480 for DPB1. Because of strong linkage in the cohort, four or five DR-DQ haplotypes were treated as single units for association and clustering. Across 300 to 400 genotyped donors of the cohort, an average of approximately 240,000 unique TCR beta nucleotide sequences per donor were sequenced, and 15% to 20% of those sequences were non-productive. Paper-wide results and their limitations: In a later analysis, the rate of TCR association differed among HLA loci, with DRB1 alleles having the most associated TCRs and HLA-C alleles having the fewest. In a later analysis, HLA-associated TCR beta chains showed more clonal expansion and lower generation probabilities than non-associated chains that were equally common. The study listed approximately 160 TCR beta chains as associated with cytomegalovirus. In vitro tests confirmed that a few of the cytomegalovirus-associated TCR beta chains recognize cytomegalovirus antigens. Specific HLA alleles were associated with 15,000 to 20,000 TCR beta sequences at a false discovery rate of 0.05 in a later analysis. Roughly uniform sequencing depth across donors was assumed in presence/absence analyses, although this assumption may not hold. HLA typing was unavailable for some donors at each locus, so association tests used only the typed subset. Over 15 rarely observed V segments, including chromosome 9 orphons, were excluded from the earlier analysis of approximately 500 of the donors because counts were too low. Only TCR beta chains were sequenced in this cohort, and the absence of alpha or paired-chain data limited detectable features. In a later genetic analysis, fewer N-insertions in productive TCRs were reported among donors in an Asian-associated ancestry cluster than the approximately 630-donor mean. Immune exposure information for the cohort was limited to CMV serostatus. Some IMGT-functional V segments, including TRBV6-2 and TRBV6-3, could not be told apart with the 87-base-pair reads, so those segments were excluded. Most TCR sequences were observed very rarely across donors, whereas some public TCRs were present in many individuals. In an earlier analysis of 587 of the donors, most TCR beta V segments appeared in productive rearrangements about 87% or about 30% of the time, broadly matching IMGT annotations. When HLA alleles, especially DR and DQ, strongly co-occurred, attributing TCR associations to individual alleles was difficult. In a later analysis, several top co-occurrence clusters were reported to appear linked to parvovirus B19, influenza, CMV and Epstein-Barr virus. In both the original and validation cohorts, the classifier was reported to diagnose cytomegalovirus status with high specificity and sensitivity. The sequencing pipeline was judged likely to have produced a cluster of highly shared sequence variants as a technical artifact. Linkage disequilibrium might explain the correlated functional status among segregating V segments, but an unknown experimental factor could not be excluded. In a later analysis, most CMV-associated TCR beta chains were found to appear HLA-restricted, with HLA associations seemingly driven largely by CMV exposure. According to the authors, the approach could potentially be generalized to other disease states and immunological phenotypes. A further reported finding was that TCR beta sequences accurately predicted the HLA-A and HLA-B alleles for most subjects in the first cohort. A later genetic analysis associated a missense DCLRE1C variant with V-gene and J-gene trimming of TCR beta chains, and an independent cohort replicated the association.

Libraries came from the immunoSEQ multiplex PCR assay. For the multiplex PCR, a mixture combining 60 forward primers for TCR Vbeta segments and 13 reverse primers for TCR Jbeta segments was used. The CDR3 region of rearranged TCR beta genes was amplified from genomic DNA by a multiplex PCR assay. The amplified TCR beta libraries were sequenced on the Illumina HiSeq System as 87-base-pair reads. Concerning the study's data processing: A later analysis tallied tens of millions of unique TCR beta chains across the 660 or so repertoires, and some 12 million of those chains were shared by two or more donors. Raw reads were error-corrected and collapsed into unique sequences with a nearest-neighbor algorithm that merged closely related sequences to remove PCR and sequencing errors. To assign V, D and J gene segments, CDR3 sequences were aligned to IMGT reference sequences. For a sequence to be retained, a match of at least six nucleotides to both a V gene segment and a J gene segment was required. Rearrangements were called productive when the CDR3 lacked stop codons and stayed in frame with V and J; all others were non-productive. Following IMGT convention, CDR3 was defined as the stretch from the second conserved V-encoded cysteine to the conserved J-encoded phenylalanine. Sequences without an unambiguous match to a single V gene segment were excluded from the earlier analysis of a few hundred of the donors. An earlier analysis of a few hundred of the donors classified V segments as functional when productive rearrangements were above 56.7% and as segregating when the standard deviation between donors was above 5%. A statistical classification framework was developed to diagnose cytomegalovirus status using the catalog of TCR beta chain sequences. A later analysis assigned V and J genes by comparing TCR nucleotide sequences with IMGT/GENE-DB human TR gene sequences. A later analysis assigned CDR3 sequences and most-parsimonious VDJ recombination scenarios with the TCRdist pipeline. In a later analysis, each TCR beta chain was defined by its CDR3 amino acid sequence together with its V-gene family, and reads lacking a unique V-gene family were excluded. In a later analysis, 450 to 600 highly shared, low-generation-probability nucleotide sequences were removed to address suspected cross-contamination and a sequencing artifact. For each public chain, a later analysis derived a clonal expansion index from normalized ranks of inferred template counts within each repertoire. A later analysis computed generation probabilities with a VDJ recombination model fitted to out-of-frame rearrangements, and checked the results against IGoR. In a later analysis, TCR-TCR, TCR-HLA and TCR-CMV co-occurrence was scored with hypergeometric tests, and a repertoire-size bias correction was applied to TCR pairs. To estimate false discovery rates, a later analysis permuted the HLA or CMV assignments 20 times. In a later analysis, co-occurring TCRs were grouped with DBSCAN, and TCRdist sequence similarity was added when clustering was performed within HLA-allele-positive subsets. Repertoires with fewer than 30,000 or more than 120,000 public chains were left out of co-occurrence clustering, as were five repertoires with anomalous nucleotide sharing. TCRdb limited this immuneACCESS table to in-frame rearrangements with V and J called. A share of clones is missing; checked studies link under half to unresolved V genes, and the rest is unexplained. V and J calls and clone size are copied from that table; D and trimming were computed from the DNA. In all, the sample holds about 150,000 clones, and about four fifths of those were seen once. More than 3.5% of the sample rests with the top ten.

The germline V gene supplies CDR1 SNHLY and CDR2 FYNNEI. Its CDR3 holds 13 amino acids, cysteine through phenylalanine. Kept here is only the CDR3 DNA, which spans 39 bases and is read in frame from base 1. The junction carries 14 bases between V and J, which are trimmed by 6 bases and 5 bases respectively. The cohort consisted of 600 to 750 healthy bone marrow donors. At the time of sampling, every cohort member was nominally healthy, though immune exposures that went unrecorded were likely present. The donor tested CMV seropositive and was one of the 289 seropositive cohort members. A peripheral blood sample was provided by each donor, and peripheral blood mononuclear cells were used for TCR beta sequencing. The Qiagen DNeasy Blood Extraction Kit was used to extract genomic DNA from the blood cell samples. To note about this clone: The target of this receptor is not known. Within one base of it there is no much larger clone, and no base qualities were kept.

Sequencing was done on a sample of PBMCs. The receptor was derived from a woman in her forties in good health and CMV-seropositive. The chain uses TRBV2 and TRBJ2-7; the D gene is possibly TRBD1, with 5 bases matching. The CDR3 corresponds to CASRVYRSDEQYF. Here is the DNA: TGTGCCAGCAGAGTTTACAGGTCCGACGAGCAGTACTTC.